This T cell receptor (beta chain) originates from a study of molecular identifiers for immune sequencing clone quantification. This clonotype was recorded many times. Using its own MiXCR run on the PCR reads, TCRdb lists one record per CDR3 protein. The sample lists over 60,000 distinct CDR3 sequences, approximately 18% occurring once. CDR3 length: 14 residues. The ends were cut back, 0 bases at V and 1 base at J, with 6 bases in the middle. Per the germline V gene, CDR1 is MGHRA and CDR2 is YSYEKL. The receptor comes from a human donor in good health. Some libraries in this study had Jurkat cell RNA spiked in. The specimen sequenced was naive CD8+ T cells from blood, with Jurkat cell RNA spiked in. Specified subset: FACS-sorted CD8+CD4-CCR7+CD45RA+ naive T cells. The rearrangement joins TRBV4-1 to TRBJ2-5; D unclear. The CDR3 sequence: CASSQDWVQETQYF. For the CDR3, the DNA is TGCGCCAGCAGCCAAGACTGGGTCCAAGAGACCCAGTACTTC.